A selection of T cell receptor beta chains follows, all from one sample in a study of beta chain features in type 1 diabetes. Sequenced by immunoSEQ multiplex PCR; TCRdb stores in-frame clones only, minus some. The repertoire holds approximately 340,000 clones, with roughly 16% as singletons. Sequenced material: naive CD4+ T cells from blood. The receptors here all came from a woman younger than 35 in good health. Both conserved end residues are trimmed from each CDR3. Some rows have no size entry. The others give once, few or many, or a class for an expanded clone.

TRBJ2-7,TRBV20-1,NA,SARHSYEQY
TRBJ1-1,TRBV4-1,few,ASTSTGFSTEAF
TRBJ2-7,TRBV10-3,NA,AIGDRGNHEQY
TRBJ1-1,TRBV7-2,NA,ASSLAFRNTEAF
TRBJ2-1,TRBV29-1,NA,SVDRGGHEQF
TRBJ1-1,TRBV30,few,AWRGGAPTEAF
TRBJ2-1,TRBV6-6,few,ASIDSGSSYNEQF
TRBJ1-2,TRBV19,few,ASRMAFTYT
TRBJ2-6,TRBV5-1,NA,ASSLAQAGANVLT
TRBJ1-5,TRBV28,few,ASSLGQGNQPQH
TRBJ2-1,TRBV30,few,AWGAVNNEQF
TRBJ2-7,TRBV18,few,ASSLLSYEQY
TRBJ1-2,TRBV4-1,few,ASSQDSGRNYGYT
TRBJ1-1,TRBV2,few,ASIGQRTEAF
TRBJ2-1,TRBV2,few,ASSGLAGGYNEQF
TRBJ2-1,TRBV6-1,NA,ASGALSSYNEQF
TRBJ2-5,TRBV18,few,ASSQETQY
TRBJ2-1,TRBV30,few,AWIGRGGSSYNEQF
TRBJ2-1,TRBV10-3,NA,AISEDTGVTYNEQF
TRBJ1-1,TRBV7-9,NA,ASSMETMNTEAF
TRBJ2-1,TRBV11-1,NA,ASSPLSSGRSYNEQF
TRBJ1-2,TRBV7-6,NA,ASSLEGWGRGYGYT
TRBJ1-5,TRBV29-1,few,SVVDRNSNQPQH
TRBJ1-2,TRBV7-9,NA,ASSSATGYGYT
TRBJ2-7,TRBV4-3,few,ASSQDREESYEQY
TRBJ2-7,TRBV9,NA,ASSGHQGVGSEQY
TRBJ2-1,TRBV7-3,few,ASSLRPSDNEQF
TRBJ2-7,TRBV2,few,ASSLILSGEQY
TRBJ2-1,TRBV12-5,NA,ASGPDLASGSLRSYNEQF
TRBJ2-7,TRBV7-3,NA,ASSSQAGGTYEQY
TRBJ2-7,TRBV5-1,NA,ASRPWTSNSYEQY
TRBJ2-1,TRBV7-2,few,ASREGLAGDEQF
TRBJ2-1,TRBV5-6,few,ASSPRLAVYNEQF
TRBJ2-7,TRBV5-6,NA,ASSPLDRAPYEQY
TRBJ2-5,TRBV5-1,few,ASSPRTDQETQY
TRBJ2-1,TRBV2,NA,ASSPDRRSYNEQF
TRBJ2-5,TRBV28,few,ASSLQKTQY